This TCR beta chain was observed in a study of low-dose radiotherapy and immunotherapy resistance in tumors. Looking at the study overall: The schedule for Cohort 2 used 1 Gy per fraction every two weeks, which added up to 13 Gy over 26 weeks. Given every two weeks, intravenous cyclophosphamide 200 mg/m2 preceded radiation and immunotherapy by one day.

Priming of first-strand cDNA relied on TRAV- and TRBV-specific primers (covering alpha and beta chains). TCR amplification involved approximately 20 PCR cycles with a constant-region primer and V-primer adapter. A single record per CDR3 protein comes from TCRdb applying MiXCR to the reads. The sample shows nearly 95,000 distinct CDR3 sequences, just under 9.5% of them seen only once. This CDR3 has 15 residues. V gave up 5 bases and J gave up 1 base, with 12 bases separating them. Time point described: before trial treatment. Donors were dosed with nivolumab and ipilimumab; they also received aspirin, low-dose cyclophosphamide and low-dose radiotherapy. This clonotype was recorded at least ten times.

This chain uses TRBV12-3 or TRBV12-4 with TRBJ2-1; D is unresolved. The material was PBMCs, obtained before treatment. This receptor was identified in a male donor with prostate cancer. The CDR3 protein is CASSIRVSSYNEQFF. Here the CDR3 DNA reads TGTGCCAGCAGTATAAGGGTCTCGTCCTACAATGAGCAGTTCTTC.